The 31 T cell receptor beta chains presented below share a single source sample, sequenced in a study of shared clonotypes between healthy human individuals. The protocol was immunoSEQ multiplex PCR, while the TCRdb copy is restricted to in-frame clones and leaves out a portion. The data hold approximately 350,000 clones, with around 72% observed a single time. Sequenced input: memory CD4+ T cells sorted from blood. Indicated subset: CD45RA-negative fraction. The receptor set was obtained from a man younger than 45 in good health.

Regarding this clone: Other DNA sequences within the sample encode an identical CDR3. The rearrangement links TRBV11-3 to TRBJ2-5, with 7 bases that match TRBD2. This CDR3 comprises 14 residues. J gave up 1 base and V 1 base, and 0 bases lay outside the gene matches. CDR1 is SGHNT and CDR2 is YENEEA in the germline V gene. CDR3 nucleotide sequence: TGTGCCAGCAGCTTAGGCGGGAGCCAAGAGACCCAGTACTTC. It is translated as CASSLGGSQETQYF.

This clone was recorded only once. V gene TRBV10-2 combines with J gene TRBJ1-3; no firm D call. CDR1 and CDR2 (germline): WSHSY, SAAADI. This CDR3 comprises 15 residues. V lost 7 bases and J 0 bases, leaving 13 bases between the germline ends. The CDR3 coding sequence is TGCGCCAGCAAAGGCATATCCACCTCTGGAAACACCATATATTTT. Translated: CASKGISTSGNTIYF.

With respect to this clone: A clone one base away is much larger, so this may be a read error. The chain uses TRBV2 and TRBJ2-1; 10 bases are shared with TRBD2. The CDR3 sequence is 15 residues long. Germline V gene sequence: CDR1 SNHLY, CDR2 FYNNEI. J lost 8 bases, V lost 10 bases, and 14 bases had no gene match. Here the CDR3 DNA reads TGTGCCATTGTCCGGGGAAGCGGGAGGGATGATGAGCAGTTCTTC. Translation gives CAIVRGSGRDDEQFF. The full variable domain, completed using reference TRBV2 and TRBJ2-1, is EPEVTQTPSHQVTQMGQEVILRCVPISNHLYFYWYRQILGQKVEFLVSFYNNEISEKSEIFDDQFSVERPDGSNFTLKIRSTKLEDSAMYFCAIVRGSGRDDEQFFGPGTRLTVL.

This clone was counted a single time. This chain links TRBV6-6 with TRBJ2-7; D uncertain. Germline CDR1 and CDR2: MNHNY and SVGAGI (reference sequence). The V end lost 0 bases, the J end lost 1 base, and 7 bases lay between the germline ends. The CDR3 spans 14 residues. The DNA of the CDR3 is TGTGCCAGCAGTTACTCGCAGTCGTCCTACGAGCAGTACTTC. Its protein product is CASSYSQSSYEQYF.

The chain is built from TRBV6-5 and TRBJ2-7; 7 positions match TRBD2. Germline lookup yields CDR1 MNHEY and CDR2 SVGAGI. Unmatched junction bases numbered 7, after V lost 2 bases and J lost 0 bases. The CDR3 sequence is 16 residues long. The CDR3 loop is CASSYGSPSGSYEQYF. In DNA form, the CDR3 reads TGTGCCAGCAGTTACGGCTCTCCTAGCGGCTCCTACGAGCAGTACTTC.

This clone appeared a single time. The rearrangement links TRBV5-1 to TRBJ1-1; D unresolved. Trimming cost V 7 bases and J 1 base, with 20 bases left between them. The CDR3 loop spans 16 amino acids. Germline loops: CDR1 SGHRS, CDR2 YFSETQ. The CDR3 is CASRPSTPVGNTEAFF. DNA for the CDR3: TGCGCCAGCCGACCCTCAACGCCAGTAGGGAACACTGAAGCTTTCTTT.

The V and J genes are TRBV10-3 and TRBJ2-7; the match to TRBD2 covers 11 bases. CDR3 length: 16 amino acids. The V gene end was trimmed by 0 bases and the J gene end by 6 bases; junction bases not matched to a gene: 7. The germline gives CDR1 ENHRY, CDR2 SYGVKD. This CDR3 is CAISESTSGTVGEQYF. In DNA, the CDR3 is TGTGCCATCAGTGAGTCGACTAGCGGGACTGTTGGCGAGCAGTACTTC.

J is TRBJ2-7 and V is TRBV12-5; 8 bases agree with TRBD1. The trim removed 7 bases at V and 7 bases at J, leaving 3 bases unmatched. Per the germline V gene, CDR1 is LGHNT and CDR2 is FRNRAP. The CDR3 is made up of 11 amino acids. The CDR3 is CASANRGEQYF. CDR3 DNA sequence: TGTGCTAGTGCAAACAGGGGGGAGCAGTACTTC.

The V gene is TRBV11-2, the J gene TRBJ2-1; no reliable D call. Germline V gene sequence: CDR1 SGHAT, CDR2 FQNNGV. The V gene lost 2 bases and the J gene lost 8 bases, with 16 bases spanning the gap. The CDR3 has 15 residues. CDR3 sequence (DNA): TGTGCCAGCAGCTTATCTCCTGGCCGGTACGATGAGCAGTTCTTC. Translation: CASSLSPGRYDEQFF.

V and J are TRBV5-1 and TRBJ2-2, with 9 bases fitting TRBD1. The germline CDR1 and CDR2 sequences are SGHRS and YFSETQ. This CDR3 is 17 amino acids long. The V and J ends lost 5 bases and 3 bases, in that order; junction bases with no gene match: 11. The CDR3 here is CASREDTGGADTGELFF. The CDR3 bases are TGCGCCAGCAGGGAAGATACAGGGGGCGCCGACACCGGGGAGCTGTTTTTT.

This clone occurred many times. The chain links TRBV18 to TRBJ2-7; tentatively, D is TRBD1 (6 bases). The V end lost 4 bases, the J end lost 3 bases, and 10 bases lay between the germline ends. Germline V gene data show CDR1 as KGHSH and CDR2 as LQKENI. This CDR3 has 13 amino acids. CDR3 DNA sequence: TGTGCCAGCTCACGGGACAAACACTACGAGCAGTACTTC. As protein: CASSRDKHYEQYF.

With respect to this clone: Other DNA sequences in the sample encode the same CDR3. Written as DNA, the CDR3 is TGCGCCAGCAGCTTGGATAGCACAGATACGCAGTATTTT. Translation gives CASSLDSTDTQYF. The chain couples TRBV5-1 to TRBJ2-3; D gene unclear. V was pared by 0 bases and J by 0 bases, with 2 bases between. Germline V gene data show CDR1 as SGHRS and CDR2 as YFSETQ. This CDR3 region has 13 residues.

The sample holds one count of this clone. The chain recombines TRBV6-6 with TRBJ1-1; 8 nucleotides match TRBD1. Germline CDR1 and CDR2: MNHNY and SVGAGI (reference sequence). The CDR3 consists of 15 residues. V trimming: 6 bases; J trimming: 1 base; junction bases outside the gene matches: 7. CDR3 protein: CASSLPGTGNTEAFF. CDR3 coding DNA: TGTGCCAGCAGCCTTCCCGGGACAGGGAACACTGAAGCTTTCTTT.

The V gene is TRBV7-9, the J gene TRBJ2-7; 7 bases agree with TRBD1. J lost 8 bases, V lost 10 bases, and 11 bases had no gene match. This CDR3 is built from 12 residues. Germline V CDR1 and CDR2: SEHNR, FQNEAQ (reference sequence). This CDR3 reads CATTTGSGKQYF. CDR3 bases: TGTGCCACGACGACAGGGTCCGGTAAGCAGTACTTC.

The V and J genes are TRBV7-9 and TRBJ2-1; D is unclear. CDR1 is SEHNR and CDR2 is FQNEAQ in the germline V gene (reference sequence). V dropped 10 bases and J dropped 0 bases, with 19 bases sitting between them. The CDR3 spans 16 residues. In DNA, the CDR3 is TGTGCCACCGGCCGAGGCTCGTCCAGCTCCTACAATGAGCAGTTCTTC. This sequence encodes CATGRGSSSSYNEQFF.

The V and J genes are TRBV25-1 and TRBJ1-5, with D perhaps TRBD1 (5 bases). Germline CDR1 is MGHDK and CDR2 is SYGVNS. The V gene lost 2 bases and the J gene lost 6 bases, with 8 bases spanning the gap. The CDR3 runs 13 residues. CDR3 DNA sequence: TGTGCCAGCAGTGAAGGGGCTTTTCAGCCCCAGCATTTT. It codes for CASSEGAFQPQHF.

The V call is TRBV18, the J call TRBJ2-5; no clear D gene. The germline gives CDR1 KGHSH, CDR2 LQKENI. The CDR3 extends over 15 amino acids. V dropped 0 bases and J dropped 2 bases, with 10 bases sitting between them. CDR3 loop: CASSPPGTQQETQYF. CDR3 nucleotides: TGTGCCAGCTCACCACCTGGCACACAGCAAGAGACCCAGTACTTC. Full variable domain (outside the CDR3, taken from reference TRBV18 and TRBJ2-5): NAGVMQNPRHLVRRRGQEARLRCSPMKGHSHVYWYRQLPEEGLKFMVYLQKENIIDESGMPKERFSAEFPKEGPSILRIQQVVRGDSAAYFCASSPPGTQQETQYFGPGTRLLVL.

A few counts support this clone. The chain links TRBV28 to TRBJ1-2, with a possible D match to TRBD1 (5 bases). There are 14 residues in the CDR3. The V gene lost 10 bases and the J gene lost 8 bases, with 23 bases spanning the gap. CDR1 and CDR2 from the germline V gene are MDHEN and SYDVKM. The CDR3 loop reads CATITGSLIIGYTF. In nucleotides, the CDR3 is TGTGCCACCATAACAGGCAGCTTAATAATAGGCTACACCTTC.

This chain connects TRBV29-1 to TRBJ2-2; 7 bases map to TRBD1. CDR1 and CDR2 (germline): SQVTM, ANQGSEA. This CDR3 has 14 amino acids. Germline trimming cut 4 bases from V and 6 bases from J; bases unmatched to any gene: 8. DNA of the CDR3: TGCAGCGTTGGACAGGGAGTAGGAGCCGGGGAGCTGTTTTTT. It translates to CSVGQGVGAGELFF.

This clone was recorded once. The V gene is TRBV18, the J gene TRBJ2-3; tentative D call: TRBD2 (5 bases). V lost 2 bases and J lost 3, with 9 bases in between. CDR3 size: 14 residues. Germline V lookup: CDR1 KGHSH, CDR2 LQKENI. The CDR3 sequence is CASSPRRLTDTQYF. CDR3 coding DNA: TGTGCCAGCTCACCAAGGAGGTTGACAGATACGCAGTATTTT.

The chain couples TRBV4-1 to TRBJ1-4, with TRBD1 identical over 7 bases. The CDR3 totals 17 residues. After removal of 7 bases from V and 8 bases from J, the junction contained 19 bases not matched to a gene. The germline gives CDR1 MGHRA, CDR2 YSYEKL. CDR3 amino acids: CASTFHSKAAQGEKLFF. CDR3 sequence (DNA): TGCGCCAGCACCTTTCACTCAAAGGCGGCACAGGGGGAAAAACTGTTTTTT.

This clone occurred many times. At one end, the junction sequence differs from germline, possibly due to a read error. The chain joins TRBV6-1 to TRBJ2-4; D might be TRBD2 (5 bases). The CDR3 has 16 residues. Germline V gene sequence: CDR1 MNHNS, CDR2 SASEGT. The CDR3 bases are TGTGCCAGCAGCGAAGACGGGCGAGCGAGGGAAAACATTCAGTACTTC. Amino acids: CASSEDGRARENIQYF.

This clone has a single count. V gene TRBV5-1 combines with J gene TRBJ2-1; D might be TRBD2 (6 bases). Germline CDR1 reads SGHRS; CDR2 reads YFSETQ. The V end was cut by 3 bases, the J end by 7 bases, with 29 bases between. The CDR3 loop spans 19 amino acids. The CDR3 is CASSSGSGVRDLSMNEQFF. The CDR3 DNA follows: TGCGCCAGCAGCTCAGGAAGCGGTGTGCGGGATCTTAGTATGAATGAGCAGTTCTTC.

This clone appeared once. The V and J genes are TRBV2 and TRBJ1-1, with 8 positions matching TRBD1. Germline V gene data show CDR1 as SNHLY and CDR2 as FYNNEI. After removal of 7 bases from V and 5 bases from J, the junction contained 9 bases not matched to a gene. The CDR3 runs 14 residues. CDR3 sequence (DNA): TGTGCCAGCACCAGTGACAGGGGAGGGACTGAAGCTTTCTTT. Its protein is CASTSDRGGTEAFF.

The CDR3 reads CASSPTGFGNTIYF. CDR3 DNA sequence: TGTGCCAGCTCTCCGACAGGGTTCGGAAACACCATATATTTT. The chain joins TRBV18 to TRBJ1-3; 7 positions agree with TRBD1. CDR1 and CDR2 from the germline V gene are KGHSH and LQKENI. CDR3 length: 14 amino acids. V was clipped by 6 bases and J by 4 bases; unmatched bases: 6.

The chain has TRBV6-1 and TRBJ1-1; TRBD1 aligns across 8 bases. Germline CDR1 is MNHNS and CDR2 is SASEGT. The CDR3 is 13 amino acids. The V and J ends lost 10 bases and 0 bases, in that order; junction bases with no gene match: 4. CDR3 sequence (DNA): TGTGCCACCCGGACAGGGCTGAACACTGAAGCTTTCTTT. Translated: CATRTGLNTEAFF.

The chain links TRBV5-8 to TRBJ2-3, with unresolved D. Trimming took 2 bases from V and 1 from J, leaving 11 bases between them. In germline, CDR1 is SGHTS, CDR2 YDEGEE. This CDR3 comprises 15 residues. The CDR3 reads CASSFRSSGTDTQYF. In DNA, the CDR3 is TGTGCCAGCAGCTTCAGGTCTTCGGGCACAGATACGCAGTATTTT.

The chain has TRBV2 and TRBJ1-3; D might be TRBD1 (5 bases). This CDR3 contains 12 residues. Looked up from germline, CDR1 is SNHLY and CDR2 is FYNNEI. V lost 5 bases and J 4 bases, leaving 6 bases between the germline ends. The CDR3 loop reads CASSRTGNTIYF. In DNA, the CDR3 is TGTGCCAGCAGTCGGACAGGAAACACCATATATTTT.

The chain carries TRBV10-3 and TRBJ2-3; TRBD2 matches 12 bases. The J segment lost 5 bases and the V segment lost 3 bases, leaving 9 bases of the junction unmatched. CDR1 is ENHRY, CDR2 SYGVKD, per germline. This CDR3 has 17 residues. The CDR3 region is CAISDPWTSGIEDTQYF. Written as DNA, the CDR3 is TGTGCCATCAGTGACCCCTGGACTAGCGGGATAGAAGATACGCAGTATTTT.

The chain links TRBV6-5 to TRBJ1-2; TRBD1 is a possible D gene (6 bases). CDR3 length: 14 amino acids. CDR1 is MNHEY and CDR2 is SVGAGI in the germline V gene. Trimming shortened V by 6 bases and J by 7 bases, and 18 bases separated the two germline ends. CDR3 DNA: TGTGCCAGCAGGGAGACATTAGGGGGAGGTGGCTACACCTTC. Translation: CASRETLGGGGYTF.

This clone was picked up a small number of times. The genes are TRBV6-4 and TRBJ2-7, with 8 bases aligning to TRBD2. The CDR3 has 16 residues. The V segment lost 0 bases and the J segment 0 bases; nucleotides outside the gene matches: 4. The V gene's germline CDR1 is MRHNA and CDR2 SNTAGT. As DNA, the CDR3 is TGTGCCAGCAGTGACTCCCGGGAGGGAAGCTCCTACGAGCAGTACTTC. Its translation is CASSDSREGSSYEQYF.